These 15 T cell receptor beta chains originate from one sample sequenced in a study of T cell repertoires in cytomegalovirus infection. Via MiXCR, TCRdb re-called the reads, giving one row per CDR3 protein. The sample holds 340,000 or so distinct CDR3 sequences; about 25% are singletons and the top ten take approximately 12%. These receptors have no known antigen. The sequencing used cultured PBMCs, collected from culture after CMV antigen stimulation. The receptors here all came from a human donor in good health (CMV status not recorded). Some clones in this sample may be carry-over from other donors' samples.

This clonotype was detected only once. V is TRBV11-2 and J is TRBJ1-3, with 9 bases identical to TRBD1. The CDR3 has 17 residues. The V segment lost 6 bases and the J segment 2 bases; nucleotides outside the gene matches: 11. In germline, CDR1 is SGHAT, CDR2 FQNNGV. The CDR3: CASRAGTGNSPGNTIYF. CDR3 sequence (DNA): TGTGCCAGCAGGGCCGGGACAGGGAATTCACCTGGAAACACCATATATTTT.

This clonotype has only a few counts. The chain uses TRBV12-3 or TRBV12-4 and TRBJ1-1; TRBD1 aligns across 9 bases. Germline trimming cut 6 bases from V and 1 base from J; bases unmatched to any gene: 6. The CDR3 sequence is 15 residues long. CDR3 sequence reads: CASSRQGGSNTEAFF. CDR3 in DNA: TGTGCCAGCAGCCGACAGGGGGGATCGAACACTGAAGCTTTCTTT.

This clonotype was detected a few times. V usage is TRBV7-2 and J usage is TRBJ1-1, with TRBD1 as a possible D gene (6 bases). The CDR3 has 13 residues. Trimming removed 7 bases from V and 7 bases from J, with 16 bases in between. CDR1 and CDR2 from the germline V gene are SGHTA and FQGNSA. In DNA form, the CDR3 reads TGTGCCAGCATCGGGGGGGGCCGTATTGAAGCTTTCTTT. Amino acid sequence: CASIGGGRIEAFF.

There are a few counts of this clonotype. The CDR3 loop reads CASSQDLLGLAANTGELFF. The CDR3 bases are TGCGCCAGCAGCCAGGATCTACTAGGACTAGCGGCGAACACCGGGGAGCTGTTTTTT. The chain uses TRBV4-3 and TRBJ2-2, with 10 bases aligning to TRBD2. Germline-derived CDR1 and CDR2 are LGHNA and YSLEER. V dropped 3 bases and J dropped 0; count of bases not matched to a gene: 10. The CDR3 totals 19 residues.

V usage is TRBV28 and J usage is TRBJ2-1, with TRBD1 matching 9 bases. This CDR3 comprises 16 residues. Trimming cost V 5 bases and J 8 bases; bases outside gene matches: 13. In germline, CDR1 is MDHEN, CDR2 SYDVKM. CDR3 loop: CASSQPQGAVSDEQFF. Here the CDR3 DNA reads TGTGCCAGCAGTCAACCACAGGGGGCGGTTTCGGATGAGCAGTTCTTC. Full variable domain (rest looked up from reference TRBV28 and TRBJ2-1): DVKVTQSSRYLVKRTGEKVFLECVQDMDHENMFWYRQDPGLGLRLIYFSYDVKMKEKGDIPEGYSVSREKKERFSLILESASTNQTSMYLCASSQPQGAVSDEQFFGPGTRLTVL.

The rearrangement uses TRBV6-2 or TRBV6-3 and TRBJ2-7; D assignment may be TRBD1 or TRBD2 (6 bases each). Germline CDR1 is MNHEY and CDR2 is SVGEGT. This CDR3 is built from 15 residues. V gave up 5 bases and J gave up 2 bases, with 16 bases separating them. CDR3 region: CASSPLRGVTYEQYV. CDR3 DNA sequence: TGTGCCAGCAGTCCATTAAGGGGGGTGACCTACGAGCAGTACGTC.

There are many counts of this clonotype. In DNA, the CDR3 is TGTGCCACAACTAGCGGGACCTACAATGAGCAGTTCTTC. It codes for CATTSGTYNEQFF. This sequence joins TRBV13 and TRBJ2-1, with 10 positions matching TRBD2. V lost 10 bases to trimming and J lost 2 bases; unmatched junction nucleotides: 2. CDR1 and CDR2 (germline): PRHDT, FYEKMQ (reference sequence). This CDR3 is built from 13 residues.

This clonotype appeared a few times. The rearrangement joins TRBV19 to TRBJ1-5, with a tentative D call TRBD1 (5 bases). Germline CDR1 is LNHDA and CDR2 is SQIVND (reference sequence). This CDR3 region has 15 residues. Trimming cost V 3 bases and J 4 bases, with 13 bases left between them. The CDR3 DNA sequence: TGTGCCAGTAGTATGAGAGGGGACGGGAATCAGCCCCAGCATTTT. It encodes CASSMRGDGNQPQHF.

Only a few counts were recorded for this clonotype. The chain carries TRBV28 and TRBJ2-4, with a tentative D call TRBD2 (5 bases). The CDR3 is 11 amino acids. V was pared by 3 bases and J by 15 bases, with 12 bases between. Looked up from germline, CDR1 is MDHEN and CDR2 is SYDVKM. The CDR3 bases are TGTGCCAGCAGTTTGGGTCGGGGTCTGTACTTC. Translation gives CASSLGRGLYF.

V gene TRBV11-1 combines with J gene TRBJ2-4; 9 bases match TRBD1. V dropped 6 bases and J dropped 0; count of bases not matched to a gene: 3. There are 15 residues in the CDR3. CDR1 SGHAT and CDR2 FQDESV come from the germline V gene (reference sequence). CDR3 loop: CASSTGGSAKNIQYF. The CDR3 nucleotides read TGTGCCAGCAGTACAGGGGGCTCAGCCAAAAACATTCAGTACTTC.

V is TRBV11-2 and J is TRBJ2-7, with unresolved D. The CDR3 has 14 residues. Germline loops: CDR1 SGHAT, CDR2 FQNNGV. V dropped 4 bases and J dropped 2 bases, with 12 bases sitting between them. CDR3 loop: CASSSLKGPYEQYV. The CDR3 nucleotides read TGTGCCAGCAGCTCCCTTAAGGGTCCCTACGAGCAGTACGTC.

The chain has TRBV19 and TRBJ2-3; 7 bases line up with TRBD1. J was trimmed by 2 bases and V by 2 bases; bases with no gene match: 7. The germline gives CDR1 LNHDA, CDR2 SQIVND (reference sequence). This CDR3 has 16 amino acids. The CDR3 sequence is CASSISRGIYTDTQYF. The CDR3 nucleotides are TGTGCCAGTAGTATATCCAGGGGGATATACACAGATACGCAGTATTTT.

V is TRBV29-1 and J is TRBJ2-7; the D is unclear. The germline V and J ends were trimmed by 1 base and 7 bases, with 8 bases remaining between them. This CDR3 is 11 amino acids long. The germline V gene has CDR1 SQVTM and CDR2 ANQGSEA. CDR3 nucleotide sequence: TGCAGCGTTGAAGGGGATTCTGAGCAGTACGTC. This codes for CSVEGDSEQYV.

This clonotype occurred a few times. J is TRBJ1-1 and V is TRBV18; D possibly corresponds to TRBD1 (5 bases). V lost 3 bases and J 1 base, leaving 9 bases between the germline ends. CDR1 KGHSH and CDR2 LQKENI come from the germline V gene. The CDR3 runs 14 residues. The CDR3 sequence is CASSPRQTNTEAFF. In nucleotides, the CDR3 is TGTGCCAGCTCACCGCGACAGACGAACACTGAAGCTTTCTTT.

CDR3: CASRLSGRASVSNEQFF. In DNA form, the CDR3 reads TGTGCCAGCAGGTTAAGCGGGAGGGCATCAGTAAGCAATGAGCAGTTCTTC. The chain joins TRBV28 to TRBJ2-1; 10 positions match TRBD2. CDR1 MDHEN and CDR2 SYDVKM come from the germline V gene. Losses at the gene ends were 6 bases for V and 6 bases for J; bases not matched to a gene: 14. The CDR3 is 17 amino acids.